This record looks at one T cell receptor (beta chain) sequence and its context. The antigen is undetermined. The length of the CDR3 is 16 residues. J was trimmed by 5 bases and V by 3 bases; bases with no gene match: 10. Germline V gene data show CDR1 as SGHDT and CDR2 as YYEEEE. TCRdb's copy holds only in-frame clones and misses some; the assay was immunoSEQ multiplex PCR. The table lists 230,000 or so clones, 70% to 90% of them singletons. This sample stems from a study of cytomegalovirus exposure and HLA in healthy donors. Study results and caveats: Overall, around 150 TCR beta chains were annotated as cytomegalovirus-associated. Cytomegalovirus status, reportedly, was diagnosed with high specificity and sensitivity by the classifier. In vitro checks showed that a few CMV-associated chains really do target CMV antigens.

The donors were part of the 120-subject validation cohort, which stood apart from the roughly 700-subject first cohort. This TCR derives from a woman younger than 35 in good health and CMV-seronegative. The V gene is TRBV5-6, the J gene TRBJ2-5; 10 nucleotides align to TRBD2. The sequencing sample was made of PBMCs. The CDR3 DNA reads TGTGCCAGCAGCTACCCTAGCGGGGGCCTTGGGGAGACCCAGTACTTC. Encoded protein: CASSYPSGGLGETQYF.